The clone carrying this TCR beta chain was picked up one time. Any patient presenting with uncontrolled infection, other autoimmune disease, pregnancy or lactation was left out. TCR beta CDR3 region amplification was performed from RNA transcripts. A set of HTBI primers served as the primers for a first-round RT-PCR of the TCR CDR3. Via MiXCR, TCRdb re-called the multiplex PCR reads, giving one row per CDR3 protein. The sample carries hundreds of thousands of distinct CDR3 sequences, 45% recorded once. Germline CDR1 is SQVTM and CDR2 is ANQGSEA. V was pared by 5 bases and J by 6 bases, with 2 bases of the junction left unmatched. The CDR3 is 13 residues long. The record originates from a study of T cells in Graves' hyperthyroidism and ophthalmopathy.

The sequence was collected from an adult man with Graves' disease, either hyperthyroidism or ophthalmopathy (not recorded which). V usage is TRBV29-1 and J usage is TRBJ2-1; 12 positions match TRBD2. Sequencing used peripheral blood or thyroid tissue (not recorded which). CDR3 bases: TGCAGCGTTCTAGCGGGAGGGCCCAATGAGCAGTTCTTC. Protein: CSVLAGGPNEQFF.